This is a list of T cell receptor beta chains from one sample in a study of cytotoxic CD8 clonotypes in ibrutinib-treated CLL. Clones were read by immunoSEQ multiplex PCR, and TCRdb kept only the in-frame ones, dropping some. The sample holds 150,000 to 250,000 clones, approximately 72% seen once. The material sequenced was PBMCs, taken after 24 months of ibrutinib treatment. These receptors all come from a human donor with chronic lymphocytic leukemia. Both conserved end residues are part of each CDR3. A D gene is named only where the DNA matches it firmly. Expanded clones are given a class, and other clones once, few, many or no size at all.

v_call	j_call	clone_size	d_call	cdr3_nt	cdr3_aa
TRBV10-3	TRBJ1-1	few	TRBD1	TGTGCCATCAGCAACGCAGGGGGCCTGGACACTGAAGCTTTCTTT	CAISNAGGLDTEAFF
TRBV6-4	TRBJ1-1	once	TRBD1	TGTGCCAGCAGAGCCCAGGGGGCCCACACTGAAGCTTTCTTT	CASRAQGAHTEAFF
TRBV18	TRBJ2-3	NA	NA	TGTGCCAGCTCGCGGACATCGGGAACTACAGATACGCAGTATTTT	CASSRTSGTTDTQYF
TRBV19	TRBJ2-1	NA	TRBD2	TGTGCCAGTAGGGGACTAGCGGGAGGGAATGAGCAGTTCTTC	CASRGLAGGNEQFF
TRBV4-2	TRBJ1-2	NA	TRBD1	TGTGCCAGCAGCCAAGTCGTGTCAGGGGGCGTGTATGGCTACACCTTC	CASSQVVSGGVYGYTF
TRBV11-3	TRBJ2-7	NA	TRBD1	TGTGCCAGCAGCTACGGACAGGGTCGGGACTACGAGCAGTACTTC	CASSYGQGRDYEQYF
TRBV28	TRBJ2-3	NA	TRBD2	TGTGCCAGCAGTACTACTAGCGGGGGCGCAGATACGCAGTATTTT	CASSTTSGGADTQYF
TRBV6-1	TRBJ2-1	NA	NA	TGTGCCAGCAGCGGTTCTGTGGGAGTCAGGATTGAGCAGTTCTTC	CASSGSVGVRIEQFF
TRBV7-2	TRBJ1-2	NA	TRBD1	TGTGCCAGCACCCCCGGGACAGAAGCTAACTATGGCTACACCTTC	CASTPGTEANYGYTF
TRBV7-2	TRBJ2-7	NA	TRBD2	TGTGCCAGCAGCTACCGGGCGCTAGCGGGAATCTCGGGGGGCTACGAGCAGTACTTC	CASSYRALAGISGGYEQYF
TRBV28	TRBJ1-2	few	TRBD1	TGTGCCAGCAGTTCGACCGGGACAGGGTTTGGCTACACCTTC	CASSSTGTGFGYTF
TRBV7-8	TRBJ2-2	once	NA	TGTGCCAGCAGCTTAGCGGCCGGGAACGGGGGCGGGGAGCTGTTTTTT	CASSLAAGNGGGELFF
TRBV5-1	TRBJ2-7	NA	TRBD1	TGCGCCAGCAGCTCAACAGGGGGAATGGCTTGGGAGCAGTACTTC	CASSSTGGMAWEQYF
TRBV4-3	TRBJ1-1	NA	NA	TGCGCCAGCAGCCAGCACCGGGGCCAAGAAGCTTTCTTT	CASSQHRGQEAFF
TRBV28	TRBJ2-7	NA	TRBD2	TGTGCCAGCACGGGGTTTCGGGCGGGAGTCTTCTACGAGCAGTACTTC	CASTGFRAGVFYEQYF
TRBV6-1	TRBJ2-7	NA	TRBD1	TGTGCCACCCGACAGGGGGTTTTGAACGAGCAGTACTTC	CATRQGVLNEQYF
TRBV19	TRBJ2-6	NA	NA	TGTGCCAGTACCGTTTGGGGGGCCAACGTCCTGACTTTC	CASTVWGANVLTF
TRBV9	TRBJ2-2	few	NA	TGTGCCAGCAGCGCAACTAGGCCCGGGGAGCTGTTTTTT	CASSATRPGELFF
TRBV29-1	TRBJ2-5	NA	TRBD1	TGCAGCGTTCGTTGGACAGGGGAGGAGACCCAGTACTTC	CSVRWTGEETQYF
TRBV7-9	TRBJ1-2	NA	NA	TGTGCCAGCAGCTCCGGTGGGTTAAACTATGGCTACACCTTC	CASSSGGLNYGYTF
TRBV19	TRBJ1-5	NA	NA	TGTGCCAGTAGTAGCCCCTTCGAGGGGTACCATAGCAATCAGCCCCAGCATTTT	CASSSPFEGYHSNQPQHF
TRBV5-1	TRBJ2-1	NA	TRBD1	TGCGCCAGCAGCTTTGACAGGGGGTTCTACAATGAGCAGTTCTTC	CASSFDRGFYNEQFF
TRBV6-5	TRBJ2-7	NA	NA	TGTGCCAGCAGCCAACAAGGTACAGTCTACGAGCAGTACTTC	CASSQQGTVYEQYF
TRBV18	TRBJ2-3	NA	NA	TGTGCCAGCTCACACCGGGACCCCACAGATACGCAGTATTTT	CASSHRDPTDTQYF
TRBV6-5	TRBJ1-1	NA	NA	TGTGCCAGCAGTGCGAGGGTGGGAACTGAAGCTTTCTTT	CASSARVGTEAFF
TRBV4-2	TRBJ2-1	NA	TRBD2	TGTGCCAGCAGCCAACCGGGACTAGTTTCATCCAATGAGCAGTTCTTC	CASSQPGLVSSNEQFF
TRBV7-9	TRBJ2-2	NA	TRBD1	TGTGCCAGCAGCTCTCAGAGACAGGGCGCCACCGGGGAGCTGTTTTTT	CASSSQRQGATGELFF
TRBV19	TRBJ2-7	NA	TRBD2	TGTGCCAGTAGTATAACTAGCGGGAGGGCCAGCGAGCAGTACTTC	CASSITSGRASEQYF
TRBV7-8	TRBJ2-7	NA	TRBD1	TGTGCCAGCAGCTACCGACAGGGGGGACCCCTCGAGCAGTACTTC	CASSYRQGGPLEQYF
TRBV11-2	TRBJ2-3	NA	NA	TGTGCCAGCAGCGCCAGGAGCGGATCCACAGATACGCAGTATTTT	CASSARSGSTDTQYF
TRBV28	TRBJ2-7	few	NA	TGTGCCAGCAGTTTAGCGAAAGGGCGGGCCCTCACTCGGGAGCAGTACTTC	CASSLAKGRALTREQYF
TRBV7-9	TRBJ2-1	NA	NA	TGTGCCAGCAGCCACCGACAGTTGAGCTCCTACAATGAGCAGTTCTTC	CASSHRQLSSYNEQFF
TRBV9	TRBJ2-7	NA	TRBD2	TGTGCCAGCAGCGACAGTCAAGCGGGGGAGCAGTACTTC	CASSDSQAGEQYF
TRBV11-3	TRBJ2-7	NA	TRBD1	TGTGCCAGCAGCGACCGGGACAGTCACTACGAGCAGTACTTC	CASSDRDSHYEQYF
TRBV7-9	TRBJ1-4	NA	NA	TGTGCCAGCAGCCCCCCGTTGCCGGGGCGTGAAAAACTGTTTTTT	CASSPPLPGREKLFF
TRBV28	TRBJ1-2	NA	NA	TGTGCCAGTCGGGACCGACTGGGCTACACCTTC	CASRDRLGYTF
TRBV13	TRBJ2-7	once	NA	TGTGCCAGCAGCTTAGGAGTCGGGAAATACGAGCAGTACTTC	CASSLGVGKYEQYF
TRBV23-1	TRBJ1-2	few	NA	TGCGCCAGCAGTCAATGGTATGGCTACACCTTC	CASSQWYGYTF
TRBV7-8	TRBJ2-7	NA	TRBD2	TGTGCCAGCAGCACCCGGACTAGCGGGAGTTTCGAGCAGTACTTC	CASSTRTSGSFEQYF
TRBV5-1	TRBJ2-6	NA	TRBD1	TGCGCCAGCAGCATTACAGGGGTTGGGGCCAACGTCCTGACTTTC	CASSITGVGANVLTF
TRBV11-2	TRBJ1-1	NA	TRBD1	TGTGCCAGCAGCTTAGTCCCCGGGACAGGGTTTCTAGGCACTGAAGCTTTCTTT	CASSLVPGTGFLGTEAFF
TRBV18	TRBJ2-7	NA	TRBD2	TGTGCCAGCTCACCAATGGGAGGGGCGATGTACGAGCAGTACTTC	CASSPMGGAMYEQYF
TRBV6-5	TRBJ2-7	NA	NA	TGTGCCAGCAGCCCTGGGTCCTACGAGCAGTACTTC	CASSPGSYEQYF
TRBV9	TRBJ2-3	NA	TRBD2	TGTGCCAGCAGCCCCGGACTAGCGGGAGATACGCAGTATTTT	CASSPGLAGDTQYF
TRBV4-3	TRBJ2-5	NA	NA	TGCGCCAGCAGCCAAGACCGCAGGGGCGGAGACATCCGGGAGACCCAGTACTTC	CASSQDRRGGDIRETQYF
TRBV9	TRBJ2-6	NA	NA	TGTGCCAGCAGCTCCGGCTCCGGGGCCAACGTCCTGACTTTC	CASSSGSGANVLTF
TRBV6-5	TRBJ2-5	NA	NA	TGTGCCAGTAGCGACGGGGCCCTCCAAGAGACCCAGTACTTC	CASSDGALQETQYF
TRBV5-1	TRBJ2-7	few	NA	TGCGCCAGCAGCTCGTCCTACGAGCAGTACTTC	CASSSSYEQYF